The 14 T cell receptor beta chains presented below share a single source sample, sequenced in a study of blood T cell repertoires in COVID-19. Produced via immunoSEQ multiplex PCR; TCRdb's table is partial and in-frame only. The profile covers fewer than 80,000 clones, with 90% appearing a single time and 5.3% taken by the ten largest. Sequencing used peripheral blood. The receptors originated from a man between 45 and 60 years old with acute or convalescent COVID-19.

This clone is a singleton in its sample. The chain combines TRBV21-1 with TRBJ2-1; the listed D gene, TRBD1, was not tested against the DNA. TRBV21-1 is shown as a pseudogene. This CDR3 has 15 residues. CDR3 nucleotide sequence: TGTGCCAGCAGCAAAGACAGGGATTCCTACAATGAGCAGTTCTTC. Its protein is CASSKDRDSYNEQFF.

Only a few counts were recorded for this clone. The chain links TRBV5-6 to TRBJ2-7; TRBD2 is a possible D gene (5 bases). V lost 6 bases to trimming and J lost 5 bases, with 15 bases between them. The CDR3 extends over 13 amino acids. Germline assignment: CDR1 SGHDT and CDR2 YYEEEE. The CDR3 sequence is CASTRVRRDEQYF. The CDR3 DNA follows: TGTGCCAGCACGAGGGTCCGAAGGGACGAGCAGTACTTC.

This clone was seen a handful of times. Other DNA sequences of this sample code for an identical CDR3. The chain uses TRBV7-9 and TRBJ2-7, with 13 nucleotides matching TRBD2. Unmatched junction bases numbered 1, after V lost 1 base and J lost 4 bases. From germline, CDR1 is SEHNR and CDR2 FQNEAQ (reference sequence). The CDR3 runs 15 residues. CDR3 residues: CASSLGTSGSYEQYF. The CDR3 DNA is TGTGCCAGCAGCTTAGGGACTAGCGGGAGTTACGAGCAGTACTTC.

This chain links TRBV2 with TRBJ1-5; D unclear. The CDR3 loop spans 15 amino acids. V was trimmed by 2 bases and J by 3 bases, leaving 11 bases between them. The V gene's germline CDR1 is SNHLY and CDR2 FYNNEI. The CDR3 loop is CASSESSGYNQPQHF. The CDR3 bases are TGTGCCAGCAGTGAATCGAGCGGCTACAATCAGCCCCAGCATTTT.

V usage is TRBV28 and J usage is TRBJ2-3; 8 bases are shared with TRBD2. Trimming took 6 bases from V and 6 from J; bases not matched to a gene: 17. The CDR3 has 17 residues. CDR1 is MDHEN and CDR2 is SYDVKM in the germline V gene. The CDR3 DNA is TGTGCCAGCAGAAGCGGGAGCGGTCCTCCAGAGCGGGATACGCAGTATTTT. It specifies CASRSGSGPPERDTQYF.

The J gene is TRBJ1-2, the V gene TRBV11-2; no reliable D call. Trimming cost V 5 bases and J 8 bases, with 21 bases left between them. The V gene's germline CDR1 is SGHAT and CDR2 FQNNGV. This CDR3 spans 15 amino acids. CDR3 loop: CASSARPAPPRGYTF. The CDR3 region has the DNA TGTGCCAGCAGCGCGAGGCCCGCGCCCCCGCGGGGCTACACCTTC.

V usage is TRBV27 and J usage is TRBJ2-3, with a tentative D call TRBD2 (6 bases). The CDR3 is 16 amino acids. The germline V gene encodes CDR1 MNHEY and CDR2 SMNVEV (reference sequence). Trimming removed 3 bases from V and 0 bases from J, with 13 bases in between. This CDR3 reads CASSFLSGYSTDTQYF. The CDR3 DNA follows: TGTGCCAGCAGTTTCCTTAGCGGCTATAGCACAGATACGCAGTATTTT.

This rearrangement joins TRBV6-5 to TRBJ1-1; D gene uncertain. Germline CDR1 reads MNHEY; CDR2 reads SVGAGI. V lost 7 bases and J 1 base, leaving 16 bases between the germline ends. This CDR3 has 15 amino acids. The CDR3 bases are TGTGCCAGCATGCCCTTTGTCTGGGCGAACACTGAAGCTTTCTTT. It translates to CASMPFVWANTEAFF.

The rearrangement joins TRBV6-6 to TRBJ2-1, with 8 bases fitting TRBD1. The CDR3 is 16 residues long. Germline V lookup: CDR1 MNHNY, CDR2 SVGAGI (reference sequence). V was pared by 0 bases and J by 3 bases, with 4 bases of the junction left unmatched. The CDR3 DNA is TGTGCCAGCAGTTACTCACAGGGGGGATACTACAATGAGCAGTTCTTC. It translates to CASSYSQGGYYNEQFF.

The V call is TRBV6-2 or TRBV6-3, the J call TRBJ2-3; 7 positions match TRBD2. Germline CDR1 is MNHEY and CDR2 is SVGEGT. V trimming: 2 bases; J trimming: 10 bases; junction bases outside the gene matches: 6. The CDR3 consists of 13 residues. CDR3 nucleotides: TGTGCCAGCAGTTACCTCGTAGCGGGTGCGCAGTATTTT. Its protein is CASSYLVAGAQYF.

This chain links TRBV18 with TRBJ2-4, with D perhaps TRBD1 (7 bases). The CDR3 is 12 amino acids. CDR1 is KGHSH and CDR2 is LQKENI in the germline V gene. V was shortened by 3 bases and J by 13 bases, with 13 bases between the two germline ends. CDR3 protein: CASSPEGDSQYF. In DNA, the CDR3 is TGTGCCAGCTCACCGGAGGGGGACAGCCAGTACTTC.

V and J are TRBV6-6 and TRBJ2-5; D may be TRBD1 (6 bases). This CDR3 is built from 13 residues. The V end was cut by 6 bases, the J end by 2 bases, with 10 bases between. CDR1 MNHNY and CDR2 SVGAGI come from the germline V gene (reference sequence). The chain's CDR3 is CASSRRGQETQYF. CDR3 sequence (DNA): TGTGCCAGCAGCCGCAGGGGACAAGAGACCCAGTACTTC.

V gene TRBV7-2 combines with J gene TRBJ2-3; TRBD1 is a possible D gene (5 bases). Trimming stripped 1 base from V and 1 base from J, with 12 bases between. This CDR3 comprises 16 residues. The germline V gene encodes CDR1 SGHTA and CDR2 FQGNSA. CDR3 sequence reads: CASSLGGSTGTDTQYF. CDR3 in DNA: TGTGCCAGCAGCTTAGGTGGGTCGACAGGCACAGATACGCAGTATTTT.

The V and J genes are TRBV5-5 and TRBJ1-2; 9 nucleotides line up with TRBD1. Germline CDR1 SGHKS, CDR2 YYEKEE (reference sequence). CDR3 length: 14 residues. Germline trimming cut 4 bases from V and 4 bases from J; bases unmatched to any gene: 5. CDR3 amino acids: CASSRGQGFYGYTF. Here the CDR3 DNA reads TGTGCCAGCAGCCGGGGACAGGGATTCTATGGCTACACCTTC. Together with reference TRBV5-5 and TRBJ1-2, the CDR3 gives the full variable domain: DAGVTQSPTHLIKTRGQQVTLRCSPISGHKSVSWYQQVLGQGPQFIFQYYEKEERGRGNFPDRFSARQFPNYSSELNVNALLLGDSALYLCASSRGQGFYGYTFGSGTRLTVV.